The 27 T cell receptor beta chains below were found in one sample sequenced in a study of human thymus T cells. Libraries were prepared by immunoSEQ multiplex PCR; TCRdb keeps only in-frame clonotypes and omits some of them. The top ten clones hold about 0.13% of a sample with tens of thousands of clones, 94% of them seen once. Material for sequencing was blood. All receptors come from a boy younger than two with a congenital heart defect but otherwise immunologically healthy.

This clone was observed a few times. Here the CDR3 reads CASSQDLTVNIQYF. Here the CDR3 DNA reads TGCGCCAGCAGCCAAGATCTGACGGTAAACATTCAGTACTTC. The rearrangement uses TRBV4-3 and TRBJ2-4; D remains unclear. V lost 0 bases and J 6 bases, leaving 9 bases between the germline ends. CDR3 length: 14 amino acids. The germline gives CDR1 LGHNA, CDR2 YSLEER.

The chain uses TRBV6-5 and TRBJ1-4; D call uncertain. The CDR3 runs 14 residues. The ends were cut back, 2 bases at V and 0 bases at J, with 4 bases in the middle. Germline CDR1 MNHEY, CDR2 SVGAGI. CDR3 coding DNA: TGTGCCAGCAGTTACACAGCAACTAATGAAAAACTGTTTTTT. It codes for CASSYTATNEKLFF.

The chain employs TRBV5-1 and TRBJ2-3; 11 bases map to TRBD2. The V gene's germline CDR1 is SGHRS and CDR2 YFSETQ. The CDR3 loop spans 16 amino acids. After removal of 0 bases from V and 2 bases from J, the junction contained 2 bases not matched to a gene. The DNA for the CDR3 is TGCGCCAGCAGCTTGGGACTAGCGGGAAACACAGATACGCAGTATTTT. This encodes CASSLGLAGNTDTQYF.

The chain carries TRBV6-5 and TRBJ1-4; D might be TRBD1 (5 bases). V was clipped by 2 bases and J by 10 bases, with 8 bases between them. The CDR3 totals 12 residues. Germline CDR1 and CDR2: MNHEY and SVGAGI. CDR3 amino acids: CASSYQGGKLFF. CDR3 bases: TGTGCCAGCAGTTACCAGGGAGGAAAACTGTTTTTT.

The table lists this clone with a count of one. This chain uses TRBV2 with TRBJ1-2; D is perhaps TRBD1 (5 bases). V lost 3 bases and J 5 bases, leaving 10 bases between the germline ends. The germline V gene encodes CDR1 SNHLY and CDR2 FYNNEI. This CDR3 spans 13 amino acids. CDR3 nucleotides: TGTGCCAGCAGTGAGCGGGAGGGGTATGGCTACACCTTC. It is translated as CASSEREGYGYTF.

The chain uses TRBV5-1 and TRBJ1-4; D is unresolved. V was pared by 0 bases and J by 1 base, with 13 bases between. The CDR3 contains 17 residues. From germline, CDR1 is SGHRS and CDR2 YFSETQ. CDR3 sequence (DNA): TGCGCCAGCAGCTTGGCCACAATGGAGGGAACTAATGAAAAACTGTTTTTT. This codes for CASSLATMEGTNEKLFF. Supplemented by reference TRBV5-1 and TRBJ1-4, the full variable domain reads KAGVTQTPRYLIKTRGQQVTLSCSPISGHRSVSWYQQTPGQGLQFLFEYFSETQRNKGNFPGRFSGRQFSNSRSEMNVSTLELGDSALYLCASSLATMEGTNEKLFFGSGTQLSVL.

The gene calls are TRBV19 and TRBJ2-1; no definite D call. V was cut by 2 bases and J by 11 bases, with 13 bases left in between. CDR3 length: 13 amino acids. Germline loops: CDR1 LNHDA, CDR2 SQIVND (reference sequence). The CDR3 region is CASSIITSTKQFF. The DNA for the CDR3 is TGTGCCAGTAGTATAATCACCAGCACGAAGCAGTTCTTC.

This chain uses TRBV10-3 with TRBJ1-1; 12 positions match TRBD1. Germline V lookup: CDR1 ENHRY, CDR2 SYGVKD. The CDR3 loop spans 18 amino acids. Germline trimming cut 6 bases from V and 0 bases from J; bases unmatched to any gene: 11. CDR3 amino acids: CAIRGPGTGGGLNTEAFF. As DNA, the CDR3 is TGTGCCATCAGGGGTCCCGGGACAGGGGGCGGTTTGAACACTGAAGCTTTCTTT.

The V and J genes are TRBV30 and TRBJ2-7; D is perhaps TRBD1 (5 bases). The CDR3 runs 15 residues. Looked up from germline, CDR1 is GTSNPN and CDR2 is SVGIG (reference sequence). Between the trimmed V and J ends, which lost 0 bases and 0 bases, there was a span of 12 bases. The CDR3 DNA reads TGTGCCTGGAGTGTACAGGACGACCACTCCTACGAGCAGTACTTC. It encodes CAWSVQDDHSYEQYF.

The chain recombines TRBV6-1 with TRBJ2-7; D may match TRBD1 or TRBD2 (5 bases each). Trimming removed 5 bases at V and 1 base at J, with 15 bases between. Germline CDR1 MNHNS, CDR2 SASEGT. This CDR3 has 15 residues. The CDR3 protein is CASSLYGDLSYEQYF. The CDR3 coding sequence is TGTGCCAGCAGTCTTTACGGGGACCTTTCCTACGAGCAGTACTTC.

This clone was recorded once. V and J are TRBV5-4 and TRBJ2-2; the match to TRBD1 covers 10 bases. CDR1 is SGHNT, CDR2 YYREEE, per germline (reference sequence). Trimming removed 5 bases from V and 6 bases from J; junction bases left unmatched: 1. The length of the CDR3 is 13 residues. CDR3 protein: CASRGQGAGELFF. Written as DNA, the CDR3 is TGTGCCAGCAGAGGACAGGGGGCCGGGGAGCTGTTTTTT.

The chain employs TRBV5-4 and TRBJ1-3; possible D gene TRBD1, 6 bases. The V end was cut by 3 bases, the J end by 2 bases, with 9 bases between. From germline, CDR1 is SGHNT and CDR2 YYREEE (reference sequence). The CDR3 extends over 14 amino acids. CDR3: CASSSDRTGNTIYF. The CDR3 bases are TGTGCCAGCAGCTCTGACAGGACTGGAAACACCATATATTTT.

CDR3 sequence: CASSVESGGPTDTQYF. CDR3 DNA sequence: TGTGCCAGCAGCGTAGAGAGCGGGGGCCCCACAGATACGCAGTATTTT. The chain joins TRBV9 to TRBJ2-3; 8 nucleotides align to TRBD2. This CDR3 has 16 amino acids. Germline V gene data show CDR1 as SGDLS and CDR2 as YYNGEE. After removal of 0 bases from V and 2 bases from J, the junction contained 5 bases not matched to a gene.

CDR3 sequence reads: CASSRDRGFSPLHF. The CDR3 nucleotides read TGCGCCAGCAGCCGGGACAGGGGGTTTTCACCCCTCCACTTT. The rearrangement uses TRBV5-1 and TRBJ1-6; 11 positions match TRBD1. The CDR3 consists of 14 residues. With V trimmed by 4 bases and J by 9 bases, 3 bases remained unmatched. From germline, CDR1 is SGHRS and CDR2 YFSETQ.

This clone was seen only a few times. The CDR3 sequence: CASSIGGIVYGYTF. The CDR3 bases are TGTGCCAGTAGTATAGGAGGGATCGTTTATGGCTACACCTTC. The chain carries TRBV19 and TRBJ1-2; D uncertain. Trimming left V 1 base short and J 5 bases short, with 11 bases between. Per germline, CDR1 LNHDA and CDR2 SQIVND (reference sequence). CDR3 length equals 14 residues. Based on the CDR3 plus reference TRBV19 and TRBJ1-2, the full variable domain is DGGITQSPKYLFRKEGQNVTLSCEQNLNHDAMYWYRQDPGQGLRLIYYSQIVNDFQKGDIAEGYSVSREKKESFPLTVTSAQKNPTAFYLCASSIGGIVYGYTFGSGTRLTVV.

V and J are TRBV6-6 and TRBJ2-7, with 9 bases fitting TRBD2. J lost 2 bases, V lost 2 bases, and 4 bases had no gene match. The length of the CDR3 is 15 residues. CDR1 is MNHNY and CDR2 is SVGAGI in the germline V gene (reference sequence). Written as DNA, the CDR3 is TGTGCCAGCAGTTACGGCGGGGGGGCTACCTACGAGCAGTACTTC. Its translation is CASSYGGGATYEQYF.

The gene calls are TRBV4-2 and TRBJ1-3; perhaps TRBD1 as D (6 bases). Germline CDR1 is LGHNA and CDR2 is YNFKEQ. The CDR3 is 17 residues long. With 1 base removed from V and 0 bases from J, the gap between germline ends came to 13 bases. CDR3 nucleotide sequence: TGTGCCAGCAGCCAAGGGAGGGGGGGGAGCTCTGGAAACACCATATATTTT. As protein: CASSQGRGGSSGNTIYF.

This clone showed up just a few times. V usage is TRBV5-1 and J usage is TRBJ1-1, with a tentative D call TRBD1 (6 bases). This CDR3 has 13 residues. Germline assignment: CDR1 SGHRS and CDR2 YFSETQ. V was trimmed by 7 bases and J by 0 bases, leaving 10 bases between them. The CDR3 coding sequence is TGCGCCAGCTCTCGGACAGTGAACACTGAAGCTTTCTTT. Protein: CASSRTVNTEAFF.

This clone was found once. The genes are TRBV30 and TRBJ2-7, with unresolved D. Germline V gene sequence: CDR1 GTSNPN, CDR2 SVGIG (reference sequence). The CDR3 extends over 16 amino acids. V gave up 0 bases and J gave up 0 bases, with 15 bases separating them. This CDR3 reads CAWSVIGSLSSYEQYF. In nucleotides, the CDR3 is TGTGCCTGGAGTGTCATAGGGTCCCTCAGCTCCTACGAGCAGTACTTC. The complete variable domain, with remaining parts taken from reference TRBV30 and TRBJ2-7, reads SQTIHQWPATLVQPVGSPLSLECTVEGTSNPNLYWYRQAAGRGLQLLFYSVGIGQISSEVPQNLSASRPQDRQFILSSKKLLLSDSGFYLCAWSVIGSLSSYEQYFGPGTRLTVT.

The chain recombines TRBV27 with TRBJ1-3; 8 positions agree with TRBD1. The V gene's germline CDR1 is MNHEY and CDR2 SMNVEV (reference sequence). The CDR3 sequence is 15 residues long. Trimming took 0 bases from V and 6 from J; bases not matched to a gene: 4. CDR3 residues: CASSLSGQGQNTIYF. The CDR3 DNA is TGTGCCAGCAGTTTATCTGGACAGGGACAAAACACCATATATTTT.

The J gene is TRBJ1-5, the V gene TRBV5-8, with D perhaps TRBD1 (6 bases). The CDR3 spans 13 residues. The germline CDR1 and CDR2 sequences are SGHTS and YDEGEE. Trimming cost V 2 bases and J 6 bases, with 9 bases left between them. The chain's CDR3 is CASSFQGFQPQHF. The CDR3 coding sequence is TGTGCCAGCAGCTTTCAGGGGTTTCAGCCCCAGCATTTT.

The chain combines TRBV4-2 with TRBJ1-2; 7 nucleotides match TRBD1. Looked up from germline, CDR1 is LGHNA and CDR2 is YNFKEQ. The length of the CDR3 is 14 residues. V was clipped by 0 bases and J by 5 bases; unmatched bases: 3. CDR3 amino acids: CASSQDRDRYGYTF. The CDR3 nucleotides read TGTGCCAGCAGCCAAGATCGGGACAGATATGGCTACACCTTC.

The V call is TRBV27, the J call TRBJ1-1; 8 nucleotides align to TRBD1. Germline values: CDR1 MNHEY, CDR2 SMNVEV (reference sequence). The CDR3 has 15 amino acids. Unmatched junction bases numbered 6, after V lost 4 bases and J lost 2 bases. This chain's CDR3 is CASSSPGQVNTEAFF. CDR3 bases: TGTGCCAGCAGTTCCCCGGGACAGGTAAACACTGAAGCTTTCTTT.

The rearrangement uses TRBV5-1 and TRBJ1-2, with D hard to call. V lost 4 bases and J lost 4, with 17 bases in between. This CDR3 has 15 residues. Per the germline V gene, CDR1 is SGHRS and CDR2 is YFSETQ. This CDR3 reads CASSTLGAAPYGYTF. CDR3 DNA: TGCGCCAGCAGCACCCTAGGCGCGGCCCCCTATGGCTACACCTTC.

The rearrangement links TRBV6-6 to TRBJ1-4; possibly TRBD1 for D (6 bases). CDR3 size: 15 residues. The germline CDR1 and CDR2 sequences are MNHNY and SVGAGI (reference sequence). Trimming took off 7 bases at V and 5 bases at J, with 17 bases between the two ends. CDR3 protein: CASTHSGTRNEKLFF. CDR3 DNA sequence: TGTGCCAGCACCCACTCCGGGACACGAAATGAAAAACTGTTTTTT.

The chain carries TRBV6-5 and TRBJ2-5; D is ambiguous. CDR3 length equals 14 residues. Germline V gene sequence: CDR1 MNHEY, CDR2 SVGAGI. Between the trimmed V and J ends, which lost 2 bases and 5 bases, there was a span of 12 bases. CDR3 DNA: TGTGCCAGCAGTTACGGTGGCCCCCCGGAGACCCAGTACTTC. It yields the protein CASSYGGPPETQYF.

In nucleotides, the CDR3 is TGTGCCAGCAGCAGGGGATATAGCAATCAGCCCCAGCATTTT. It is translated as CASSRGYSNQPQHF. J is TRBJ1-5 and V is TRBV5-6, with D maybe TRBD1 (5 bases). The germline V gene encodes CDR1 SGHDT and CDR2 YYEEEE. V shed 4 bases and J shed 0 bases, with 8 bases lying between them. The CDR3 has 14 amino acids.